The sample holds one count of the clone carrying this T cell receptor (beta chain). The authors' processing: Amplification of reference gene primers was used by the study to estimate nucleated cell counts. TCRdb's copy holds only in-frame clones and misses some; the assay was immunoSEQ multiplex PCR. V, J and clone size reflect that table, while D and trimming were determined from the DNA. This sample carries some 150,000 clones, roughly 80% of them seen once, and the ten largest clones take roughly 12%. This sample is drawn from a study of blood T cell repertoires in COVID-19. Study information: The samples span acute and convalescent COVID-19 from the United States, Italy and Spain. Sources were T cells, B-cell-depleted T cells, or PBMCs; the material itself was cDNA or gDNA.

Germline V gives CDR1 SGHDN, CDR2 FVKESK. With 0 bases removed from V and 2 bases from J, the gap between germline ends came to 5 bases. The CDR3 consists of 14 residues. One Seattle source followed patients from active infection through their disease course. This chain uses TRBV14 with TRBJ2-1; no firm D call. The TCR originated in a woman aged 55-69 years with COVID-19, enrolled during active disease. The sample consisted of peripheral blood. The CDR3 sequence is CASSQDAAYNEQFF. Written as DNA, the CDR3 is TGTGCCAGCAGCCAAGACGCAGCCTACAATGAGCAGTTCTTC.